One T cell receptor beta chain is described in this entry. J gave up 5 bases and V 2 bases, and 8 bases lay outside the gene matches. The CDR3 is made up of 16 amino acids. The germline CDR1 and CDR2 sequences are MDHEN and SYDVKM. As processed by the authors: Using reference gene primer amplification, nucleated cell counts were estimated. The repertoire was sequenced with immunoSEQ multiplex PCR; TCRdb's copy has only in-frame clones and lacks some. V, J and clone size reflect that table, while D and trimming were determined from the DNA. The sample comprises 110,000 to 150,000 clones, 85% to 90% of which are singletons, and approximately 2.8% rests with the top ten. The sample comes from a study of blood T cell repertoires in COVID-19. Whole-study context: Acute and convalescent COVID-19 specimens originated in the United States, Italy and Spain. PBMCs, B-cell-depleted T cells, or T cells provided the cDNA or gDNA that made up the material.

The rearrangement links TRBV28 to TRBJ2-5; 10 bases are a match to TRBD1. What was sequenced was peripheral blood. The sequence was obtained from a woman in her sixties or seventies with active COVID-19. The DNA for the CDR3 is TGTGCCAGCAGTTTAAGACAGGGGGCGTTTGGCGAGACCCAGTACTTC. This encodes CASSLRQGAFGETQYF.